This T cell receptor (beta chain) was recovered during a study of blood T cells in healthy people across ages (dated by TCRdb to 2014 to 2015). For context, the study as a whole: In model experiments, template switching captured roughly one uniquely barcoded TCR beta cDNA molecule for every two T cells. To track age-related changes in TCR beta repertoire diversity, the study relied on deep sequencing normalized with unique cDNA molecular identifiers. Donors were grouped into four age groups: young (average roughly 16 years), middle-aged (39), aged (about 60) and long-lived (just over 80). To avoid experimental bias, donors of different ages were distributed randomly across sequencing lanes. The study analyzed two additional independent replicas of 1 million unique cDNA reads from the same blood draw for two donors, one aged 18 to 30 and one aged 80 or older.

The roughly 39 donors, aged about 6 to 95 years, were systemically healthy Caucasian individuals from Russia. Ten milliliters of peripheral blood were drawn from each donor into EDTA-treated Vacutainer tubes. Ficoll-Paque density-gradient centrifugation was used to isolate PBMCs, with at least 6.5 million obtained per sample. Trizol reagent was used to extract total RNA from PBMCs, with at least 5.5 micrograms per sample. For every donor, flow cytometry on a PBMC aliquot measured the percentage of naive CD45RAhigh/CD27high T cells. Details on this clonotype: There is no known antigen for this receptor. No much larger clonotype is one base removed from it; base qualities were not supplied.

The protocol used for the library was 5' RACE. Instrument used: Illumina HiSeq 2500. A second PCR of roughly 7 to 11 cycles was performed with a sample-barcoded 5' primer and a J-beta primer mix. Each TCR beta cDNA molecule received a unique molecular identifier from a template-switch 5' adaptor carrying 12 random nucleotides. At least 3 million CDR3-containing paired-end reads were obtained from each sample. The Mint cDNA synthesis kit, primed by a TRBC-specific oligonucleotide, was used to synthesize first-strand cDNA from all RNA. Following uracil-DNA glycosylase treatment, all cDNA underwent a first 18-cycle PCR with the universal primers M1SS and BC2_uni_R. The study's processing was this. Each sample was normalized by randomly selecting 1 million high-quality reads, each carrying a distinct molecular identifier. Instead of being binned into consensus sequences, reads that shared molecular identifiers were thrown out. MiTCR, set to a Q25 quality threshold and the strictest error-elimination algorithm, was used for CDR3 identification, clonotype clustering and error correction. A nonparametric unseen species model with Euler transformation was used to estimate lower-bound total TCR beta diversity. TCRdb trimmed the raw reads at Q25, called clones with MiXCR and kept productive beta chains. CDR3 protein sequences are deduplicated, and each keeps its most common genes and DNA. For this entry, the V and J calls and clone size follow TCRdb and not the study's own pipeline. In this sample the table shows about 1.4 million distinct CDR3 sequences, roughly 64% of which occur a single time. The top ten clones comprise 5.5% to 8% of the sample.

Reading from cysteine to phenylalanine, the CDR3 counts 16 amino acids. Just the 48-base CDR3 DNA is kept, in frame starting at base 1. CDR1 and CDR2, looked up from the germline V gene (reference sequence), are SEHNR and FQNEAQ. Trimmed from V: 5 bases; trimmed from J: 3 bases; junction bases lacking a gene match: 10. The study at large found these results: Because donor CMV infection status was unknown, age-related changes in expanded clonotypes were potentially confounded. As age increased, observed TCR beta diversity per million T cells dropped in a roughly linear way, and a significant reduction was already evident by age around 41. The long-lived group showed more naive CD4+ T cells, fewer expanded clones and increased TCR diversity than the aged group, suggesting age selection. Total diversity estimates from one million sequenced T cells were considered lower bounds and underestimates. A strong correlation was found between observed TCR beta diversity and the percentage of naive T cells measured by flow cytometry. Conclusive comparison of naive and antigen-experienced compartments was prevented by the profiling of bulk unsorted PBMCs.

Material for sequencing was blood. The source of this sequence is a man between 18 and 35 years old in good health. The sequence links TRBV7-9 to TRBJ2-3, with 8 bases in between that match TRBD2. The DNA reads TGTGCCAGCAGCCCCACAGCGGGAGAGGGGACAGATACGCAGTATTTT. Translation gives CASSPTAGEGTDTQYF. With the portions outside the CDR3 filled from the reference TRBV7-9 and TRBJ2-3 genes, the complete variable region becomes DTGVSQNPRHKITKRGQNVTFRCDPISEHNRLYWYRQTLGQGPEFLTYFQNEAQLEKSRLLSDRFSAERPKGSFSTLEIQRTEQGDSAMYLCASSPTAGEGTDTQYFGPGTRLTVL.